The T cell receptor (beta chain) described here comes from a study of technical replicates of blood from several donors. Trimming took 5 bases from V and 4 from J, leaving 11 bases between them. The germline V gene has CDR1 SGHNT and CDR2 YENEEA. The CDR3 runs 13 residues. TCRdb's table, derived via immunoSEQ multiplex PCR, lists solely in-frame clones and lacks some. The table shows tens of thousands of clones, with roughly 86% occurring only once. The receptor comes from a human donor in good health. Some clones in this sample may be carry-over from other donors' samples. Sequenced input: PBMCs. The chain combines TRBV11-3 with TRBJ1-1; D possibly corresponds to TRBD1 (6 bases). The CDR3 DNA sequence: TGTGCCAGCAGCCCTACAGGGAGCACTGAAGCTTTCTTT. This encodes CASSPTGSTEAFF.